This paragraph covers one T cell receptor (beta chain) sequence. This entry belongs to a study of blood T cell repertoires in COVID-19. Study context: Acute and convalescent COVID-19 samples came from the United States, Italy and Spain. Sample material is recorded as cDNA or gDNA derived from T cells, B-cell-depleted T cells, or PBMCs.

The V end was cut by 4 bases, the J end by 11 bases, with 17 bases between. The CDR3 loop spans 12 amino acids. Germline values: CDR1 SQVTM, CDR2 ANQGSEA. Original data processing: Reference gene primer amplification in the assay estimated nucleated cell counts. Here immunoSEQ multiplex PCR was the method, and the copy in TCRdb shows in-frame clones only, minus some. That table gives V, J and clone size, and the DNA gave D and trimming. Counted here are over 200,000 clones, 87% occurring once; the ten biggest clones make up 1.9%. The rearrangement links TRBV29-1 to TRBJ1-1, with D possibly matching TRBD1 (6 bases). Sequenced: peripheral blood. The sequence came from a man between 35 and 55 years old with active or convalescent COVID-19. The CDR3 bases are TGCAGCGTTGTCCCAGGGGTTGAGGAGGCTTTCTTT. It is translated as CSVVPGVEEAFF. Combining the CDR3 with reference TRBV29-1 and TRBJ1-1 gives the whole variable domain SAVISQKPSRDICQRGTSLTIQCQVDSQVTMMFWYRQQPGQSLTLIATANQGSEATYESGFVIDKFPISRPNLTFSTLTVSNMSPEDSSIYLCSVVPGVEEAFFGQGTRLTVV.